A single sample gave rise to the 7 T cell receptor beta chains below, sequenced in a study of shared clonotypes between healthy human individuals. Using immunoSEQ multiplex PCR, the repertoire was profiled, and TCRdb retains in-frame clones only, with some absent. The data contain about 600,000 clones, approximately 97% of them singletons. The sequenced sample was naive CD4+ T cells sorted from blood. Sample subset: CD45RA+ positively selected. The receptors were sampled from a woman between 25 and 40 years old in good health.

This clone was counted once. The V and J genes are TRBV6-5 and TRBJ2-5; TRBD1 matches 12 bases. Gene TRBJ2-7 matches the end of the DNA better, so the J call may be wrong. Per the germline V gene, CDR1 is MNHEY and CDR2 is SVGAGI. The CDR3 consists of 14 residues. CDR3: CASSYGTGGHEQYF. CDR3 nucleotide sequence: TGTGCCAGCAGTTACGGGACAGGGGGCCACGAGCAGTACTTC.

The V call is TRBV29-1, the J call TRBJ2-3; D possibly matches TRBD1 or TRBD2 (5 bases each). Per the germline V gene, CDR1 is SQVTM and CDR2 is ANQGSEA. Trimming pared 2 bases from V and 1 base from J, leaving 10 bases between. The CDR3 length is 14 residues. The chain's CDR3 is CSVEFGARTDTQYF. CDR3 sequence (DNA): TGCAGCGTTGAATTCGGGGCCCGCACAGATACGCAGTATTTT.

This clone was counted between two and nine times. The rearrangement joins TRBV19 to TRBJ1-5; 9 nucleotides align to TRBD1. With V trimmed by 4 bases and J by 9 bases, 16 bases remained unmatched. The germline V gene encodes CDR1 LNHDA and CDR2 SQIVND (reference sequence). The CDR3 extends over 17 amino acids. This CDR3 reads CASSTPPTGGGPRPQHF. CDR3 sequence (DNA): TGTGCCAGTAGTACACCACCTACAGGGGGCGGACCTCGGCCCCAGCATTTT.

The rearrangement joins TRBV18 to TRBJ2-1, with 8 positions matching TRBD2. The germline V gene has CDR1 KGHSH and CDR2 LQKENI. Trimming cost V 6 bases and J 7 bases; bases outside gene matches: 8. This CDR3 spans 14 amino acids. DNA for the CDR3: TGTGCCAGCTCCCCCGGGGCTAGCGGGAATGAGCAGTTCTTC. Protein sequence: CASSPGASGNEQFF. Drawing the rest from reference TRBV18 and TRBJ2-1, the complete variable domain is NAGVMQNPRHLVRRRGQEARLRCSPMKGHSHVYWYRQLPEEGLKFMVYLQKENIIDESGMPKERFSAEFPKEGPSILRIQQVVRGDSAAYFCASSPGASGNEQFFGPGTRLTVL.

The chain uses TRBV21-1 and TRBJ1-1; TRBD1, the table's D call, lacks a check against the DNA. TRBV21-1 constitutes a pseudogene. The CDR3 covers 14 residues. CDR3 sequence reads: CASSKVAGNTEAFF. CDR3 bases: TGTGCCAGCAGCAAAGTGGCAGGGAACACTGAAGCTTTCTTT.

This clone appeared a single time. The chain joins TRBV5-1 to TRBJ2-2; either TRBD1 or TRBD2 may supply D (5 bases each). V was trimmed by 2 bases and J by 7 bases, leaving 12 bases between them. The CDR3 runs to 14 residues. CDR1 and CDR2 from the germline V gene are SGHRS and YFSETQ. CDR3 protein: CASSFRGRDGELFF. The CDR3 DNA reads as TGCGCCAGCAGCTTTAGGGGACGAGACGGGGAGCTGTTTTTT.

The chain joins TRBV28 to TRBJ2-1; 8 bases align to TRBD2. Germline V gene sequence: CDR1 MDHEN, CDR2 SYDVKM. Unmatched junction bases numbered 9, after V lost 5 bases and J lost 6 bases. The CDR3 contains 15 residues. CDR3 sequence (DNA): TGTGCCAGCAGTCACTTGACCGGGACTAGCAATGAGCAGTTCTTC. Residues: CASSHLTGTSNEQFF. The full variable domain, rest sourced from reference TRBV28 and TRBJ2-1, is DVKVTQSSRYLVKRTGEKVFLECVQDMDHENMFWYRQDPGLGLRLIYFSYDVKMKEKGDIPEGYSVSREKKERFSLILESASTNQTSMYLCASSHLTGTSNEQFFGPGTRLTVL.